Following are 6 T cell receptor beta chains from one sample sequenced in a study of blood T cell repertoires in COVID-19 (dated by TCRdb to 2018 to 2021). Libraries were made using the immunoSEQ multiplex PCR assay. TCRdb stores this immuneACCESS table with in-frame sequences only. Part of the clones is absent; in the studies checked, under half of the shortfall reflects unresolved V genes, and no reason is known for the rest. The sample data list more than 65,000 clones, and 65% to 85% of these were observed just once. Around 10% of the sample rests with the top ten. Sequences were obtained from peripheral blood. The receptors were gathered from a woman between 50 and 59 years old with acute or convalescent COVID-19.

J is TRBJ2-3 and V is TRBV19; maybe TRBD2 (5 bases). The CDR3 spans 12 residues. CDR1 and CDR2 from the germline V gene are LNHDA and SQIVND (reference sequence). V lost 5 bases and J 6 bases, leaving 9 bases between the germline ends. DNA for the CDR3: TGTGCCAGTAGTGGGAGTTGGGATACGCAGTATTTT. Amino acids: CASSGSWDTQYF. Complete variable domain (other parts from reference TRBV19 and TRBJ2-3): DGGITQSPKYLFRKEGQNVTLSCEQNLNHDAMYWYRQDPGQGLRLIYYSQIVNDFQKGDIAEGYSVSREKKESFPLTVTSAQKNPTAFYLCASSGSWDTQYFGPGTRLTVL.

Note on this clone: The same CDR3 is also encoded by other DNA sequences in this sample. The rearrangement links TRBV9 to TRBJ1-3; D is ambiguous. Trimming cost V 0 bases and J 4 bases, with 2 bases left between them. The CDR3 spans 12 residues. Germline V CDR1 and CDR2: SGDLS, YYNGEE. The CDR3 nucleotides read TGTGCCAGCAGCGTAGCGGGAAACACCATATATTTT. Translated, it gives CASSVAGNTIYF.

This clone appeared once. The V and J genes are TRBV13 and TRBJ2-5; 11 positions match TRBD1. In germline, CDR1 is PRHDT, CDR2 FYEKMQ (reference sequence). The trim removed 4 bases at V and 3 bases at J, leaving 7 bases unmatched. The CDR3 runs to 16 residues. CDR3 sequence (DNA): TGTGCCAGCAGCTCCACCTGGGACAGGGGGAAAGAGACCCAGTACTTC. It encodes CASSSTWDRGKETQYF. The full variable domain, in which reference TRBV13 and TRBJ2-5 provide the parts outside the CDR3, is AAGVIQSPRHLIKEKRETATLKCYPIPRHDTVYWYQQGPGQDPQFLISFYEKMQSDKGSIPDRFSAQQFSDYHSELNMSSLELGDSALYFCASSSTWDRGKETQYFGPGTRLLVL.

The chain combines TRBV6-4 with TRBJ1-2, with a possible D match to TRBD1 (6 bases). The CDR3 consists of 15 residues. V lost 6 bases and J 0 bases, leaving 14 bases between the germline ends. Looked up from germline, CDR1 is MRHNA and CDR2 is SNTAGT. The CDR3 spells CASRAEQGPNYGYTF. For the CDR3, the DNA is TGTGCCAGCAGAGCTGAACAGGGACCTAACTATGGCTACACCTTC.

V and J are TRBV5-1 and TRBJ2-7, with TRBD1 identical over 9 bases. J was trimmed by 1 base and V by 0 bases; bases with no gene match: 2. Germline CDR1 SGHRS, CDR2 YFSETQ. This CDR3 is built from 15 residues. The CDR3 DNA reads as TGCGCCAGCAGCTTGGGGGGGACAGGGTCCTACGAGCAGTACTTC. Protein sequence: CASSLGGTGSYEQYF.

V is TRBV28 and J is TRBJ2-7; 7 bases fit TRBD2. This CDR3 has 15 amino acids. Germline lookup yields CDR1 MDHEN and CDR2 SYDVKM. J lost 2 bases, V lost 1 base, and 5 bases had no gene match. The CDR3 loop is CASSLYRGSAYEQYF. CDR3 in DNA: TGTGCCAGCAGTTTATATCGCGGGAGCGCCTACGAGCAGTACTTC.